The 27 T cell receptor beta chains presented below share a single source sample, sequenced in a study of blood T cell repertoires in COVID-19 (dated by TCRdb to about 2020). The library was built by means of the immunoSEQ multiplex PCR assay. TCRdb obtained this table from immuneACCESS and retained in-frame rearrangements with V and J assigned. These tables miss some clones; where compared with another copy, unresolved V genes account for less than half of the shortfall, and the remainder is unexplained. Within this sample are a few hundred thousand clones, with about 86% of them counted one time only. The leading ten clones occupy about a sixth of the sample. Sequencing used peripheral blood. These receptor sequences come from a person aged 65-85 years with COVID-19, enrolled during active disease.

V gene TRBV11-2 combines with J gene TRBJ2-2; unclear D gene. Germline CDR1 and CDR2: SGHAT and FQNNGV. The CDR3 length is 18 residues. V was trimmed by 5 bases and J by 0 bases, leaving 19 bases between them. The CDR3 DNA is TGTGCCAGCAGCGCCGCGCCCCCACAGCTCTCGAACACCGGGGAGCTGTTTTTT. Translated: CASSAAPPQLSNTGELFF.

The chain uses TRBV7-2 and TRBJ1-5; D is uncertain. The CDR3 contains 14 residues. V lost 1 base and J lost 0, with 4 bases in between. Germline loops: CDR1 SGHTA, CDR2 FQGNSA. The CDR3 reads CASSLDNSNQPQHF. Written as DNA, the CDR3 is TGTGCCAGCAGCTTAGATAATAGCAATCAGCCCCAGCATTTT. Full variable domain (missing parts from reference TRBV7-2 and TRBJ1-5): GAGVSQSPSNKVTEKGKDVELRCDPISGHTALYWYRQSLGQGLEFLIYFQGNSAPDKSGLPSDRFSAERTGGSVSTLTIQRTQQEDSAVYLCASSLDNSNQPQHFGDGTRLSIL.

This clone was counted only a few times. The V gene is TRBV6-2 or TRBV6-3, the J gene TRBJ2-7, with 10 nucleotides matching TRBD1. With V trimmed by 3 bases and J by 7 bases, 15 bases remained unmatched. Germline loops: CDR1 MNHEY, CDR2 SVGEGT. This CDR3 has 17 amino acids. CDR3 sequence: CASSYNFRGQGRWEQYF. DNA of the CDR3: TGTGCCAGCAGTTATAATTTCCGGGGACAGGGGCGCTGGGAGCAGTACTTC.

Concerning this clone itself: Other DNA sequences in this sample translate to the same CDR3. The chain has TRBV27 and TRBJ2-2; 8 bases are shared with TRBD1. The V segment lost 4 bases and the J segment 0 bases; nucleotides outside the gene matches: 1. This CDR3 is built from 15 residues. Germline CDR1 is MNHEY and CDR2 is SMNVEV (reference sequence). CDR3 nucleotides: TGTGCCAGCAGTTCGACAGGGGCGAACACCGGGGAGCTGTTTTTT. Amino acid sequence: CASSSTGANTGELFF.

J is TRBJ2-7 and V is TRBV21-1; no DNA check was done on the table's D call, TRBD1. TRBV21-1 is a pseudogene locus. CDR3 size: 15 residues. CDR3 sequence (DNA): TGTGCCAGCAGCATTATGAGACAGGGGCCCAACGAGCAGTACTTC. Translation: CASSIMRQGPNEQYF.

The rearrangement uses TRBV3-1 (or the pseudogene TRBV3-2) and TRBJ2-5; 7 positions agree with TRBD1. V gave up 4 bases and J gave up 3 bases; unmatched junction bases: 2. Germline CDR1 and CDR2: LGHDT and YNNKEL (reference sequence). This CDR3 is 13 amino acids long. Here the CDR3 reads CASSPGTEETQYF. CDR3 coding DNA: TGTGCCAGCAGCCCCGGGACAGAAGAGACCCAGTACTTC.

The chain has TRBV14 and TRBJ2-5, with 8 bases fitting TRBD1. The germline CDR1 and CDR2 sequences are SGHDN and FVKESK. The V segment lost 4 bases and the J segment 4 bases; nucleotides outside the gene matches: 8. The CDR3 extends over 15 amino acids. CDR3 protein: CASSPGVRGLETQYF. Written as DNA, the CDR3 is TGTGCCAGCAGCCCGGGCGTCAGGGGGCTAGAGACCCAGTACTTC.

CDR3 in DNA: TGTGCCAGCGGACAGGGCTTAGAGACCCAGTACTTC. Its translation: CASGQGLETQYF. V usage is TRBV5-4 and J usage is TRBJ2-5; TRBD1 matches 8 bases. The germline V gene encodes CDR1 SGHNT and CDR2 YYREEE (reference sequence). V lost 7 bases and J lost 4; bases outside the gene matches: 3. CDR3 length equals 12 residues. Full variable domain (outside the CDR3, taken from reference TRBV5-4 and TRBJ2-5): ETGVTQSPTHLIKTRGQQVTLRCSSQSGHNTVSWYQQALGQGPQFIFQYYREEENGRGNFPPRFSGLQFPNYSSELNVNALELDDSALYLCASGQGLETQYFGPGTRLLVL.

This clone was counted only a few times. The chain employs TRBV19 and TRBJ1-2, with TRBD1 matching over 7 bases. CDR1 and CDR2 (germline): LNHDA, SQIVND (reference sequence). The CDR3 totals 16 residues. Trimming removed 6 bases from V and 4 bases from J; junction bases left unmatched: 14. CDR3 residues: CASSLIDRELFYGYTF. The CDR3 DNA reads as TGTGCCAGTAGCCTCATCGACAGGGAGCTGTTCTATGGCTACACCTTC.

Sample share makes this clone medium-sized. This sequence joins TRBV19 and TRBJ2-1, with D maybe TRBD2 (7 bases). CDR1 is LNHDA and CDR2 is SQIVND in the germline V gene (reference sequence). The CDR3 is 16 residues long. Trimming removed 6 bases from V and 7 bases from J, with 22 bases in between. DNA for the CDR3: TGTGCCAGTAGCACCGATTGGGGGCGGGAGTGGAATGAGCAGTTCTTC. Protein: CASSTDWGREWNEQFF.

The chain couples TRBV6-4 to TRBJ2-1, with 7 bases that match TRBD2. The CDR3 consists of 14 residues. Germline V lookup: CDR1 MRHNA, CDR2 SNTAGT. V shed 11 bases, J shed 3 bases, and the junction held 10 bases outside the gene matches. The CDR3 DNA reads TGTGCCGGACAACTAGCGAACCTCTACAATGAGCAGTTCTTC. Amino acids: CAGQLANLYNEQFF.

The genes are TRBV7-2 and TRBJ2-7, with 8 bases fitting TRBD1. CDR3 length equals 15 residues. Germline assignment: CDR1 SGHTA and CDR2 FQGNSA. Trimming cost V 5 bases and J 0 bases; bases outside gene matches: 6. The CDR3 region has the DNA TGTGCCAGCAGCCAGACAGGGGCTCTCTCCTACGAGCAGTACTTC. This codes for CASSQTGALSYEQYF.

This rearrangement joins TRBV4-1 to TRBJ2-3, with TRBD2 matching over 7 bases. V lost 7 bases, J lost 1 base, and 2 bases stayed unmatched. Germline loops: CDR1 MGHRA, CDR2 YSYEKL. The CDR3 is 13 amino acids. CDR3 sequence (DNA): TGCGCCAGCAAGGGAGGGGGCACAGATACGCAGTATTTT. Protein product: CASKGGGTDTQYF.

This clone was seen a handful of times. V is TRBV7-3 and J is TRBJ2-1, with D unresolved. The ends were cut back, 5 bases at V and 9 bases at J, with 14 bases in the middle. The CDR3 length is 13 residues. Germline V CDR1 and CDR2: SGHTA, FQGTGA. This CDR3 is CASSESNSGEQFF. The CDR3 bases are TGTGCCAGCAGCGAGAGTAACTCGGGTGAGCAGTTCTTC.

V is TRBV5-1 and J is TRBJ1-6, with 9 positions matching TRBD1. This CDR3 contains 16 residues. The V gene end was trimmed by 0 bases and the J gene end by 9 bases; junction bases not matched to a gene: 7. Germline CDR1 SGHRS, CDR2 YFSETQ. CDR3 sequence: CASSLESGQGASPLHF. The DNA for the CDR3 is TGCGCCAGCAGCTTGGAATCGGGACAGGGTGCTTCACCCCTCCACTTT.

V usage is TRBV4-2 and J usage is TRBJ2-5, with 9 nucleotides matching TRBD2. The CDR3 spans 19 residues. Germline values: CDR1 LGHNA, CDR2 YNFKEQ. The J segment lost 1 base and the V segment lost 0 bases, leaving 12 bases of the junction unmatched. CDR3 sequence reads: CASSQDRGQSGGLQETQYF. CDR3 DNA sequence: TGTGCCAGCAGCCAAGACAGGGGACAGAGCGGGGGGCTCCAAGAGACCCAGTACTTC.

The table lists this clone with a count of one. The genes are TRBV7-2 and TRBJ1-6; possible D gene TRBD1, 6 bases. The CDR3 has 15 residues. Between the trimmed V and J ends, which lost 2 bases and 8 bases, there was a span of 13 bases. Germline V CDR1 and CDR2: SGHTA, FQGNSA. CDR3 residues: CASSLTRSGDSPLHF. The CDR3 nucleotides are TGTGCCAGCAGCTTAACGAGATCAGGGGATTCACCCCTCCACTTT.

V is TRBV4-3 and J is TRBJ2-1; D is uncertain. The V and J ends lost 1 base and 4 bases respectively, with 8 bases between them. The germline V gene has CDR1 LGHNA and CDR2 YSLEER. The length of the CDR3 is 14 residues. The CDR3 spells CASSQVNKYNEQFF. CDR3 nucleotide sequence: TGCGCCAGCAGCCAAGTAAACAAATACAATGAGCAGTTCTTC.

V usage is TRBV7-2 and J usage is TRBJ2-1, with 10 bases matching TRBD1. Germline V gene data show CDR1 as SGHTA and CDR2 as FQGNSA. V was pared by 5 bases and J by 9 bases, with 4 bases of the junction left unmatched. This CDR3 is 13 amino acids long. CDR3 in DNA: TGTGCCAGCAGCACGTGGACAGGGGGTGAGCAGTTCTTC. Its protein is CASSTWTGGEQFF.

The J gene is TRBJ2-3, the V gene TRBV28; 7 nucleotides match TRBD2. CDR3 size: 14 residues. V dropped 9 bases and J dropped 4; count of bases not matched to a gene: 10. CDR1 and CDR2 (germline): MDHEN, SYDVKM. CDR3 protein: CASQRLALSDTQYF. The DNA for the CDR3 is TGTGCCAGTCAGAGACTAGCTCTATCAGATACGCAGTATTTT. Using reference TRBV28 and TRBJ2-3 for the parts outside the CDR3, the full variable domain is DVKVTQSSRYLVKRTGEKVFLECVQDMDHENMFWYRQDPGLGLRLIYFSYDVKMKEKGDIPEGYSVSREKKERFSLILESASTNQTSMYLCASQRLALSDTQYFGPGTRLTVL.

The genes are TRBV18 and TRBJ2-3; no clear D gene. The CDR3 has 13 residues. Germline values: CDR1 KGHSH, CDR2 LQKENI. V was clipped by 3 bases and J by 2 bases, with 6 bases between them. The CDR3 protein is CASSPRFTDTQYF. CDR3 nucleotide sequence: TGTGCCAGCTCACCGAGATTCACAGATACGCAGTATTTT. Using reference TRBV18 and TRBJ2-3 for the parts outside the CDR3, the full variable domain is NAGVMQNPRHLVRRRGQEARLRCSPMKGHSHVYWYRQLPEEGLKFMVYLQKENIIDESGMPKERFSAEFPKEGPSILRIQQVVRGDSAAYFCASSPRFTDTQYFGPGTRLTVL.

The chain joins TRBV6-5 to TRBJ2-3; 10 bases match TRBD2. CDR3 length: 15 residues. With V trimmed by 6 bases and J by 0 bases, 3 bases remained unmatched. Germline V lookup: CDR1 MNHEY, CDR2 SVGAGI. The CDR3 DNA reads TGTGCCAGCAGGGCTAGCGGGAGTAGCACAGATACGCAGTATTTT. Translating gives CASRASGSSTDTQYF.

V gene TRBV27 combines with J gene TRBJ2-4, with D possibly being TRBD1 (5 bases). Germline V lookup: CDR1 MNHEY, CDR2 SMNVEV (reference sequence). The V end was cut by 5 bases, the J end by 0 bases, with 14 bases between. The CDR3 has 16 residues. In DNA, the CDR3 is TGTGCCAGCAGTCCGCAGAGACAGTTAGCCAAAAACATTCAGTACTTC. Its translation is CASSPQRQLAKNIQYF.

The chain employs TRBV27 and TRBJ1-2; D perhaps matches TRBD1 (5 bases). This CDR3 spans 13 amino acids. Germline loops: CDR1 MNHEY, CDR2 SMNVEV (reference sequence). V dropped 10 bases and J dropped 7 bases, with 19 bases sitting between them. The CDR3 is CATPPQGLRGYTF. DNA for the CDR3: TGTGCCACCCCCCCCCAGGGCCTTCGTGGCTACACCTTC.

The V call is TRBV9, the J call TRBJ2-1; 9 bases align to TRBD2. Losses at the gene ends were 3 bases for V and 3 bases for J; bases not matched to a gene: 7. CDR3 length: 16 amino acids. Germline CDR1 reads SGDLS; CDR2 reads YYNGEE. Written as DNA, the CDR3 is TGTGCCAGCAGCGAGCGTCTAGCGGGGTTCTACAATGAGCAGTTCTTC. Its protein is CASSERLAGFYNEQFF.

The genes are TRBV3-1 (or the pseudogene TRBV3-2) and TRBJ2-5; 7 bases align to TRBD2. The V gene's germline CDR1 is LGHDT and CDR2 YNNKEL (reference sequence). This CDR3 has 17 amino acids. V lost 2 bases and J lost 7; bases outside the gene matches: 16. The CDR3 reads CASSQPAAGVRPGTQYF. Written as DNA, the CDR3 is TGTGCCAGCAGCCAACCGGCGGCGGGGGTGCGACCCGGGACCCAGTACTTC.

The chain's CDR3 is CASSQTVNTEAFF. For the CDR3, the DNA is TGCGCCAGCAGCCAGACAGTGAACACTGAAGCTTTCTTT. The chain links TRBV4-3 to TRBJ1-1; D perhaps matches TRBD1 (5 bases). V shed 3 bases and J shed 0 bases, with 5 bases lying between them. This CDR3 is built from 13 residues. Germline V gene lookup returns CDR1 LGHNA and CDR2 YSLEER.